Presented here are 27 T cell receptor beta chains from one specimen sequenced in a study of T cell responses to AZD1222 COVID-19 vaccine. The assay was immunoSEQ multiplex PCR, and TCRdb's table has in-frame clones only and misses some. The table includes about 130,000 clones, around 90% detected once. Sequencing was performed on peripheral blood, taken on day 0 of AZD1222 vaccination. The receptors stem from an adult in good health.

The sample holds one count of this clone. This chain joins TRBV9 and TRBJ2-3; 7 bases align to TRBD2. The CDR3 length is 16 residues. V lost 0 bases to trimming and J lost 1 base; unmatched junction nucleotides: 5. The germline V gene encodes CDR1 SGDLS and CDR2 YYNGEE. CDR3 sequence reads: CASSVASGVGTDTQYF. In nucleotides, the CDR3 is TGTGCCAGCAGCGTAGCGAGCGGGGTTGGCACAGATACGCAGTATTTT.

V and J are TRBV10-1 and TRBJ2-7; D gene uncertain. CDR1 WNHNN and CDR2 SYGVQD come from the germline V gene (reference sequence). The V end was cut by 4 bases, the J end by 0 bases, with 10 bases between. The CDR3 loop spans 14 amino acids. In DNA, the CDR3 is TGCGCCAGCAGTGGCCCCGGAGCCTCCTACGAGCAGTACTTC. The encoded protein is CASSGPGASYEQYF.

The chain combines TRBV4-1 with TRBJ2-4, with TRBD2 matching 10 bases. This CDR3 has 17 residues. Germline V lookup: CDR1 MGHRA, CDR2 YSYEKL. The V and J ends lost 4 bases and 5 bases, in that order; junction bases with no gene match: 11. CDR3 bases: TGCGCCAGCAGCCGGGGCGCAGGGACTAGCGTCGAAAACATTCAGTACTTC. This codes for CASSRGAGTSVENIQYF.

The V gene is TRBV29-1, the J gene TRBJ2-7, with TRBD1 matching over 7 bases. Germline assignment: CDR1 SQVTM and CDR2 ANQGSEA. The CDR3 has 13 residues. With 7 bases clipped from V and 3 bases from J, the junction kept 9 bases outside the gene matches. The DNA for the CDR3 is TGCAGCGCTCACAGGGGAGAGGGCTACGAGCAGTACTTC. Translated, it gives CSAHRGEGYEQYF.

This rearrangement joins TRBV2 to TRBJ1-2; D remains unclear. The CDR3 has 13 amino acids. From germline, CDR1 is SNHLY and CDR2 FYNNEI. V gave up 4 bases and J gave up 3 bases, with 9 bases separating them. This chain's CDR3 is CASSGGLDYGYTF. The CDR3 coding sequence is TGTGCCAGCAGTGGAGGACTAGACTATGGCTACACCTTC.

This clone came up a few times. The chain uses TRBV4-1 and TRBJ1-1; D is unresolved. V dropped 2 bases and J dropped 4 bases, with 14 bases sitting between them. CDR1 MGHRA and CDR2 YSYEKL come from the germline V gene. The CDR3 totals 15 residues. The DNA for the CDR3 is TGCGCCAGCAGCCAATTTCTGGCTCTGGTCACTGAAGCTTTCTTT. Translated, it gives CASSQFLALVTEAFF.

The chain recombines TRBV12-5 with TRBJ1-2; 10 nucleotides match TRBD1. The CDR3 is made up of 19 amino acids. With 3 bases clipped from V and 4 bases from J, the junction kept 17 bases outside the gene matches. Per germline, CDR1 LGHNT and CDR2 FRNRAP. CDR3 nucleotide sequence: TGTGCTAGTGGTTTATTCCCACCCACGACAGGGGGCAGGGGCTATGGCTACACCTTC. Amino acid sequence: CASGLFPPTTGGRGYGYTF.

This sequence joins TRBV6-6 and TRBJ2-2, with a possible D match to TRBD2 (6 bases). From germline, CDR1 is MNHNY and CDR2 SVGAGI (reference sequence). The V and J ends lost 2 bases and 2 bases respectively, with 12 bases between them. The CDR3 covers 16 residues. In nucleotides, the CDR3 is TGTGCCAGCAGTTACGGTGAGGGAGGTAACACCGGGGAGCTGTTTTTT. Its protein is CASSYGEGGNTGELFF.

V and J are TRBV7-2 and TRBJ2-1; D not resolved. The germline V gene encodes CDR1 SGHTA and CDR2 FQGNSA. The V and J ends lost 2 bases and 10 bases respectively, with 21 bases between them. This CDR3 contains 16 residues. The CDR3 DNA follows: TGTGCCAGCAGCTTATTTGGAACATCACCCCAGGTGGAGCAGTTCTTC. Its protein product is CASSLFGTSPQVEQFF.

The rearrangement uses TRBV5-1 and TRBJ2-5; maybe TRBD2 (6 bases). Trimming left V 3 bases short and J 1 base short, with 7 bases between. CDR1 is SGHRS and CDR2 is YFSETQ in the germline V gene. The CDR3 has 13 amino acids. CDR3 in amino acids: CASSSGVQETQYF. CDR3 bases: TGCGCCAGCAGCTCGGGGGTCCAAGAGACCCAGTACTTC.

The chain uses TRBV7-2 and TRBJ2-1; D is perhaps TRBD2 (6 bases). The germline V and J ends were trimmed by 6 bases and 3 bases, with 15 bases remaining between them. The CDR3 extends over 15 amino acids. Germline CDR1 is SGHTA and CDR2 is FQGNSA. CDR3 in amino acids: CASRLGPGVYNEQFF. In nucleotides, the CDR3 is TGTGCCAGCAGATTGGGACCGGGAGTCTACAATGAGCAGTTCTTC.

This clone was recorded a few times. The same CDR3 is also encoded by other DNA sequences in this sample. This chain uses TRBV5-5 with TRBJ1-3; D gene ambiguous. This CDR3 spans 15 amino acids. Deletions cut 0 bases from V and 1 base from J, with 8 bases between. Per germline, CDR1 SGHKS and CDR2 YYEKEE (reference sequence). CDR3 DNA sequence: TGTGCCAGCAGCTTGGATGGGGATTCTGGAAACACCATATATTTT. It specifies CASSLDGDSGNTIYF.

The CDR3 loop is CAWRTSLWNEQFF. CDR3 DNA: TGTGCCTGGAGGACTAGTCTGTGGAATGAGCAGTTCTTC. The chain carries TRBV30 and TRBJ2-1; D may be TRBD2 (6 bases). CDR3 size: 13 residues. The germline CDR1 and CDR2 sequences are GTSNPN and SVGIG (reference sequence). Trimming left V 3 bases short and J 7 bases short, with 13 bases between.

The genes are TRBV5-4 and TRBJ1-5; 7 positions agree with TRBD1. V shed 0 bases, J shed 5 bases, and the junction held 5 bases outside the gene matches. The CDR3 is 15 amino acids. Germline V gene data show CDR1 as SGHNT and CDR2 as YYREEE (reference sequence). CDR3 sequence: CASSLDRGPYQPQHF. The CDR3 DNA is TGTGCCAGCAGCTTGGACAGGGGTCCTTATCAGCCCCAGCATTTT.

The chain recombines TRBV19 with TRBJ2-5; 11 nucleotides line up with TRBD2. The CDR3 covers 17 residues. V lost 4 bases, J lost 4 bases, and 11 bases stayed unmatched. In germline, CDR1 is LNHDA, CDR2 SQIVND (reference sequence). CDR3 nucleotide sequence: TGTGCCAGTAGTACCGGAGGGGCTAGCGGGGGGCGAGAGACCCAGTACTTC. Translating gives CASSTGGASGGRETQYF.

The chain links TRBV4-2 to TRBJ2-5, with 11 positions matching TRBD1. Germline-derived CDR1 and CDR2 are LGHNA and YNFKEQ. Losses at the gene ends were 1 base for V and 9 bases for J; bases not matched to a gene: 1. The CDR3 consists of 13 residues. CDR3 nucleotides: TGTGCCAGCAGCCAAGGGACAGGGGGCGCCCAGTACTTC. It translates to CASSQGTGGAQYF.

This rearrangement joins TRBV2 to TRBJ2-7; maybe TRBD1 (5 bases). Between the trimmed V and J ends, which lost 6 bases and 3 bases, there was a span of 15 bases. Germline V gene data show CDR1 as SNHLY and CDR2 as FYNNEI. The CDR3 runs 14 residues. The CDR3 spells CASSAGYQRYEQYF. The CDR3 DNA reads TGTGCCAGCAGCGCAGGGTATCAGCGCTACGAGCAGTACTTC.

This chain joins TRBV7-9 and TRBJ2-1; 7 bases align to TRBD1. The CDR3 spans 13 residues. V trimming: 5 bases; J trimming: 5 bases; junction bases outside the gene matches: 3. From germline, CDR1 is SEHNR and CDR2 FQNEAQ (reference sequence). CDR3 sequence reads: CASSRQGNNEQFF. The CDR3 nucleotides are TGTGCCAGCAGCCGACAGGGCAACAATGAGCAGTTCTTC.

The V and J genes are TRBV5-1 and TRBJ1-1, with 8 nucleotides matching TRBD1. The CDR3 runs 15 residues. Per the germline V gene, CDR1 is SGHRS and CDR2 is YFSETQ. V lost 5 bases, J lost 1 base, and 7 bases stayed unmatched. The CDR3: CASSTGQGSNTEAFF. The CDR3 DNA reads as TGCGCCAGCAGTACAGGACAGGGTTCGAACACTGAAGCTTTCTTT.

The CDR3 nucleotides are TGTGCCAGCAGTTACTCTACAACGATCGAGGGGGCTGAAGCTTTCTTT. Translating gives CASSYSTTIEGAEAFF. The chain uses TRBV6-5 and TRBJ1-1, with D possibly matching TRBD1 (6 bases). This CDR3 region has 16 residues. Trimming removed 0 bases at V and 6 bases at J, with 17 bases between. Germline V gene lookup returns CDR1 MNHEY and CDR2 SVGAGI.

The CDR3 loop reads CASSTGTGIETQYF. CDR3 DNA: TGTGCCAGCAGTACCGGGACAGGGATAGAGACCCAGTACTTC. The chain links TRBV13 to TRBJ2-5; TRBD1 matches at 9 bases. Germline trimming cut 6 bases from V and 4 bases from J; bases unmatched to any gene: 6. CDR1 is PRHDT, CDR2 FYEKMQ, per germline (reference sequence). The CDR3 spans 14 residues.

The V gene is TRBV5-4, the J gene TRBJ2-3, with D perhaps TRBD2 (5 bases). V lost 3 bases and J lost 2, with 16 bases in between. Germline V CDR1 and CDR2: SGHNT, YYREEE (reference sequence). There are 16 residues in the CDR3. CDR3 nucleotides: TGTGCCAGCAGCTATTGGGCCGGGAAATACACAGATACGCAGTATTTT. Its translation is CASSYWAGKYTDTQYF.

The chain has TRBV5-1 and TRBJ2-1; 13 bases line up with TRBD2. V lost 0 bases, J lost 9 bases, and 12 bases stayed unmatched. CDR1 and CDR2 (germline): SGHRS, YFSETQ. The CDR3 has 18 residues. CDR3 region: CASSLAPSGTSGDGEQFF. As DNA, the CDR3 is TGCGCCAGCAGCTTGGCACCCTCCGGGACTAGCGGGGATGGTGAGCAGTTCTTC. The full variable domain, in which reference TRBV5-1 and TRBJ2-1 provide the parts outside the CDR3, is KAGVTQTPRYLIKTRGQQVTLSCSPISGHRSVSWYQQTPGQGLQFLFEYFSETQRNKGNFPGRFSGRQFSNSRSEMNVSTLELGDSALYLCASSLAPSGTSGDGEQFFGPGTRLTVL.

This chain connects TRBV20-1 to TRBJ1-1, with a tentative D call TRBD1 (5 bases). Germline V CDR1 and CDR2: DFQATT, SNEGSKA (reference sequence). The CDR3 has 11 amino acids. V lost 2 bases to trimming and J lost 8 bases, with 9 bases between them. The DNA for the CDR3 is TGCAGTGCTAGACCGGGGACCGAAGCTTTCTTT. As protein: CSARPGTEAFF.

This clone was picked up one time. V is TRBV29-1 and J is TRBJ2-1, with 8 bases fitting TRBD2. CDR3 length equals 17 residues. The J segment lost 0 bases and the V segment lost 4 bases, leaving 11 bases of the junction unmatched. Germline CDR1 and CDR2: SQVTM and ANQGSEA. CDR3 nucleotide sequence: TGCAGCGTTGGGACTGTAGCGGGACGGTCCTCCTACAATGAGCAGTTCTTC. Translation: CSVGTVAGRSSYNEQFF.

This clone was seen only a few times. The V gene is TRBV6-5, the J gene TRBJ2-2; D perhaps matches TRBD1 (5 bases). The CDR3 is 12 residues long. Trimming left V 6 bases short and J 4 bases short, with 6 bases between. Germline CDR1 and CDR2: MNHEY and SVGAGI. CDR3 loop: CASRDSTGELFF. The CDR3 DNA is TGTGCCAGCAGAGACAGCACCGGGGAGCTGTTTTTT.

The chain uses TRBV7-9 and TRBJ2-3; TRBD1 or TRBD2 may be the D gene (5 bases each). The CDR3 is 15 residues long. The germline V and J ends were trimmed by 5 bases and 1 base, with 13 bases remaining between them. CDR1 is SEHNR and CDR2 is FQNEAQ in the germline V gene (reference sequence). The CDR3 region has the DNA TGTGCCAGCAGCCTGGGACCTAGGGGCACAGATACGCAGTATTTT. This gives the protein CASSLGPRGTDTQYF.